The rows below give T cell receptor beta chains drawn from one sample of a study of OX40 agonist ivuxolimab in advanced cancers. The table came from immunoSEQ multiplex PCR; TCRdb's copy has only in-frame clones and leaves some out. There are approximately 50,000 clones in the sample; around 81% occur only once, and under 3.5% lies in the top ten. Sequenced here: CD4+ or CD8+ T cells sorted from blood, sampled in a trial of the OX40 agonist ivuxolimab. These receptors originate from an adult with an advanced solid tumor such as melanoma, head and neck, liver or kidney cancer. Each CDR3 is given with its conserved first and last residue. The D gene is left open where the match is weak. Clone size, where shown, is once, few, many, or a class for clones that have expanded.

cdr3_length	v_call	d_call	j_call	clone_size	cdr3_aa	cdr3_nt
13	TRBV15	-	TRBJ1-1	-	CATSNQGGGEAFF	TGTGCCACCAGCAACCAGGGAGGGGGTGAAGCTTTCTTT
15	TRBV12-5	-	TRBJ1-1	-	CASGLVQGYIPEAFF	TGTGCTAGTGGTTTGGTACAGGGTTATATCCCTGAAGCTTTCTTT
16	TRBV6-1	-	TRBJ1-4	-	CASSAQPRVTNEKLFF	TGTGCCAGCAGTGCGCAACCCAGGGTAACTAATGAAAAACTGTTTTTT
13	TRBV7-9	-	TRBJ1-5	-	CASSQVGDQPQHF	TGTGCCAGCAGCCAAGTCGGGGATCAGCCCCAGCATTTT
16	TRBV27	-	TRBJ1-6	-	CASSQGLGGRYSPLHF	TGTGCCAGCAGCCAAGGATTGGGGGGAAGGTATTCACCCCTCCACTTT
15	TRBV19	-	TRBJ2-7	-	CASSPGGAGLGEQYF	TGTGCCAGTAGTCCCGGCGGGGCGGGATTGGGGGAGCAGTACTTC
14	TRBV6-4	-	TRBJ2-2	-	CASSGGTNTGELFF	TGTGCCAGCAGTGGCGGAACGAACACCGGGGAGCTGTTTTTT
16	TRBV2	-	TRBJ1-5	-	CASSVGSGLSNQPQHF	TGTGCCAGCAGTGTTGGTTCAGGGCTTAGCAATCAGCCCCAGCATTTT
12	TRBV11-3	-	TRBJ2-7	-	CASSLQSYEQYF	TGTGCCAGCAGCTTGCAGTCCTACGAGCAGTACTTC
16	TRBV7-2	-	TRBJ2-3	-	CASSARIGRPTDTQYF	TGTGCCAGCAGCGCTAGGATTGGCAGACCCACAGATACGCAGTATTTT
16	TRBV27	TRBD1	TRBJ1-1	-	CASSLYGTGGNTEAFF	TGTGCCAGCAGTTTATACGGGACAGGGGGGAACACTGAAGCTTTCTTT
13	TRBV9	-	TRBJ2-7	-	CASSVALSLEQYF	TGTGCCAGCAGCGTAGCGCTCTCCCTCGAGCAGTACTTC
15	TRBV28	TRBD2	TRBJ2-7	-	CASSPPSGGSYEQYF	TGTGCCAGCAGTCCCCCTAGCGGAGGCTCCTACGAGCAGTACTTC
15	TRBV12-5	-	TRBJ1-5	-	CASGLWGEGPQPQHF	TGTGCTAGTGGTTTGTGGGGTGAGGGTCCTCAGCCCCAGCATTTT
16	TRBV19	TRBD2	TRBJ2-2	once	CASSMSAGVSTGELFF	TGTGCCAGTAGTATGTCGGCGGGGGTAAGCACCGGGGAGCTGTTTTTT
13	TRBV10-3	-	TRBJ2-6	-	CATADSGANVLTF	TGTGCCACGGCAGACTCTGGGGCCAACGTCCTGACTTTC
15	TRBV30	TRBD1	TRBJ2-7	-	CAWRATGQGTSEQYF	TGTGCCTGGAGGGCAACGGGACAGGGGACTTCCGAGCAGTACTTC
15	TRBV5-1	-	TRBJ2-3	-	CASSFADGSTDTQYF	TGCGCCAGCAGCTTCGCGGATGGGAGCACAGATACGCAGTATTTT
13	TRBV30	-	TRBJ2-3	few	CAWSVSGTDTQYF	TGTGCCTGGAGTGTGAGCGGTACAGATACGCAGTATTTT
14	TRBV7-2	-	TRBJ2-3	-	CASIYGGISDTQYF	TGTGCCAGCATCTACGGGGGAATCTCAGATACGCAGTATTTT
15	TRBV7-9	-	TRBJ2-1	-	CASSQRGATYNEQFF	TGTGCCAGCAGCCAGCGCGGGGCAACCTACAATGAGCAGTTCTTC
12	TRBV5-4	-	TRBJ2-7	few	CASPPRTYEQYF	TGTGCCAGCCCCCCGCGAACCTACGAGCAGTACTTC
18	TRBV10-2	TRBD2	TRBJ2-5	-	CASSERTPSGIPQETQYF	TGCGCCAGCAGTGAGAGGACGCCTAGCGGGATCCCGCAAGAGACCCAGTACTTC
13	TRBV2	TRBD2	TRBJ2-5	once	CASSVSGRKTQYF	TGTGCCAGCAGCGTCAGCGGGAGGAAGACCCAGTACTTC
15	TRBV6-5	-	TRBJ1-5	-	CASRPQSGGNQPQHF	TGTGCCAGCAGGCCGCAGTCAGGTGGCAATCAGCCCCAGCATTTT
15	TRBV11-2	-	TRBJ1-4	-	CASSLTGRGNEKLFF	TGTGCCAGCAGCCTTACGGGCAGGGGAAATGAAAAACTGTTTTTT
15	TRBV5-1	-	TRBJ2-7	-	CASSLASPPLYEQYF	TGCGCCAGCAGCTTGGCCAGCCCTCCACTCTACGAGCAGTACTTC
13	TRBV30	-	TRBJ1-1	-	CAWSETAAGEAFF	TGTGCCTGGAGTGAGACCGCTGCGGGTGAAGCTTTCTTT
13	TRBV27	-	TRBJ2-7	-	CASSSSQGGEQYF	TGTGCCAGCAGTTCCTCCCAGGGGGGCGAGCAGTACTTC
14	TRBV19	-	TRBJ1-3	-	CASRRGGSGNTIYF	TGTGCCAGTAGGAGAGGGGGGAGTGGAAACACCATATATTTT
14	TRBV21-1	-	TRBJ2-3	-	CASSKGGIGDTQYF	TGTGCCAGCAGCAAGGGCGGGATTGGAGATACGCAGTATTTT
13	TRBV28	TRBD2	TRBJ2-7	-	CATRTSGTYEQYF	TGTGCCACCCGGACTAGCGGGACATACGAGCAGTACTTC
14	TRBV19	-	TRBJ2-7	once	CASSGRAFVHEQYF	TGTGCCAGTAGCGGAAGGGCGTTCGTTCACGAGCAGTACTTC
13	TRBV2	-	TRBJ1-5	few	CASSERDNRPQHF	TGTGCCAGCAGTGAACGAGACAACAGGCCCCAGCATTTT
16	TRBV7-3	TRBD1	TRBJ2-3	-	CASSLRGTGGTDTQYF	TGTGCCAGCAGCTTACGAGGGACAGGGGGCACAGATACGCAGTATTTT
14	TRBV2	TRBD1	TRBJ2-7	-	CASRRDRGLGEQYF	TGTGCCAGCAGAAGGGACAGGGGGCTGGGCGAGCAGTACTTC
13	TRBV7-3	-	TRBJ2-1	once	CASSLGVFNEQFF	TGTGCCAGCAGCTTAGGGGTTTTCAATGAGCAGTTCTTC
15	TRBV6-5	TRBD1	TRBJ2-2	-	CASRPGQGMSGELFF	TGTGCCAGCAGGCCGGGACAGGGGATGTCCGGGGAGCTGTTTTTT
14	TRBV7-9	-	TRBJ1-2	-	CASSFNRDHYGYTF	TGTGCCAGCAGCTTCAATAGGGACCACTATGGCTACACCTTC
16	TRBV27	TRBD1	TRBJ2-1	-	CASSLTGQGAHNEQFF	TGTGCCAGCAGTTTGACGGGACAGGGGGCTCACAATGAGCAGTTCTTC
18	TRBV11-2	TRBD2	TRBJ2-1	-	CASSSKVLAGSSYNEQFF	TGTGCCAGCAGCTCGAAGGTCCTAGCGGGAAGCTCCTACAATGAGCAGTTCTTC
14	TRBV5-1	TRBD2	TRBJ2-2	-	CASRREGSTGELFF	TGCGCCAGCAGGCGGGAGGGTAGCACCGGGGAGCTGTTTTTT
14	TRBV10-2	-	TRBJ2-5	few	CASSEASAQETQYF	TGCGCCAGCAGTGAAGCTAGCGCCCAAGAGACCCAGTACTTC
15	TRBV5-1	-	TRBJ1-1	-	CASSPSPAGNTEAFF	TGCGCCAGCAGCCCCTCCCCGGCGGGGAACACTGAAGCTTTCTTT
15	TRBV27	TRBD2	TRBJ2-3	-	CASSSLAGAGDTQYF	TGTGCCAGCAGTTCGCTAGCGGGAGCGGGAGATACGCAGTATTTT
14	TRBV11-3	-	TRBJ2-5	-	CASSPAHSQETQYF	TGTGCCAGCAGCCCGGCCCACAGTCAAGAGACCCAGTACTTC
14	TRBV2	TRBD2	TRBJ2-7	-	CASRTSGIVVEQYF	TGTGCCAGCAGAACTAGCGGGATAGTGGTCGAGCAGTACTTC
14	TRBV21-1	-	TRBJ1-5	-	CAHGGRGENQPQHF	TGTGCCCACGGAGGCAGGGGCGAAAATCAGCCCCAGCATTTT
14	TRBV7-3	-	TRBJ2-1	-	CASSSPRGNNEQFF	TGTGCCAGCAGCTCACCCCGGGGGAACAATGAGCAGTTCTTC